Following are 18 T cell receptor beta chains from one sample sequenced in a study of control samples from healthy donors and cancer patients. Only in-frame clones appear in the TCRdb table, and some are missing; sequencing was by immunoSEQ multiplex PCR. In the table there are about 150,000 clones, roughly 92% of which are singletons. The sequencing sample was made of blood. These receptors were taken from a man aged 50-60 years in good health.

This clone turned up a few times. This chain links TRBV27 with TRBJ2-1; TRBD1 aligns across 7 bases. Germline lookup yields CDR1 MNHEY and CDR2 SMNVEV (reference sequence). J was trimmed by 2 bases and V by 5 bases; bases with no gene match: 6. The CDR3 runs 15 residues. CDR3: CASSVDRDPYNEQFF. Written as DNA, the CDR3 is TGTGCCAGCAGTGTAGACAGGGACCCCTACAATGAGCAGTTCTTC.

The V gene is TRBV27, the J gene TRBJ2-7, with 7 bases that match TRBD1. V shed 5 bases, J shed 5 bases, and the junction held 9 bases outside the gene matches. Per germline, CDR1 MNHEY and CDR2 SMNVEV (reference sequence). This CDR3 is built from 14 residues. CDR3: CASSPDRDSHEQYF. Written as DNA, the CDR3 is TGTGCCAGCAGTCCCGACCGGGACAGCCACGAGCAGTACTTC.

The V and J genes are TRBV6-4 and TRBJ2-6; 12 bases are shared with TRBD1. The germline CDR1 and CDR2 sequences are MRHNA and SNTAGT. The CDR3 runs to 17 residues. Trimming took 6 bases from V and 0 from J; bases not matched to a gene: 3. CDR3 residues: CASRPGQGASGANVLTF. The CDR3, as DNA: TGTGCCAGCAGACCGGGACAGGGGGCCTCTGGGGCCAACGTCCTGACTTTC.

The chain links TRBV15 to TRBJ1-1; possible D gene TRBD1, 6 bases. This CDR3 region has 17 residues. V dropped 0 bases and J dropped 2 bases, with 16 bases sitting between them. Germline values: CDR1 LNHNV, CDR2 YYDKDF (reference sequence). This CDR3 is CATSRDMSYRVNTEAFF. Here the CDR3 DNA reads TGTGCCACCAGCAGAGATATGTCGTACAGGGTAAACACTGAAGCTTTCTTT. Variable domain in full (rest from reference TRBV15 and TRBJ1-1): DAMVIQNPRYQVTQFGKPVTLSCSQTLNHNVMYWYQQKSSQAPKLLFHYYDKDFNNEADTPDNFQSRRPNTSFCFLDIRSPGLGDTAMYLCATSRDMSYRVNTEAFFGQGTRLTVV.

The gene calls are TRBV30 and TRBJ2-7; D is tentatively TRBD1 or TRBD2 (5 bases each). Germline V CDR1 and CDR2: GTSNPN, SVGIG (reference sequence). This CDR3 has 14 residues. The V and J ends lost 1 base and 9 bases respectively, with 19 bases between them. This CDR3 is CAWSGVGRGTGQYF. The CDR3 coding sequence is TGTGCCTGGAGTGGGGTTGGCAGAGGGACGGGGCAGTACTTC.

The rearrangement joins TRBV10-3 to TRBJ2-5; D is unresolved. The CDR3 is made up of 13 amino acids. The V end was cut by 4 bases, the J end by 3 bases, with 9 bases between. The germline gives CDR1 ENHRY, CDR2 SYGVKD. CDR3 sequence: CAISVEWKETQYF. The CDR3 DNA is TGTGCCATCAGTGTAGAATGGAAAGAGACCCAGTACTTC.

For this clone: A junction end diverges from the germline sequence, so it may reflect a read error. This chain joins TRBV5-4 and TRBJ2-2, with TRBD2 identical over 12 bases. This CDR3 comprises 17 residues. The germline CDR1 and CDR2 sequences are SGHNT and YYREEE (reference sequence). The CDR3 region is CASSLFLAGGVTEELFF. CDR3 in DNA: TGTGCCAGCAGCTTGTTTCTAGCGGGAGGGGTCACCGAGGAGCTGTTTTTT.

The chain employs TRBV7-9 and TRBJ1-5, with 7 bases aligning to TRBD1. Germline V lookup: CDR1 SEHNR, CDR2 FQNEAQ (reference sequence). V trimming: 3 bases; J trimming: 12 bases; junction bases outside the gene matches: 8. The CDR3 contains 13 residues. The CDR3 here is CASSLDRFRNQHF. CDR3 bases: TGTGCCAGCAGCTTGGACAGGTTTAGAAACCAGCATTTT.

The chain is built from TRBV5-5 and TRBJ2-1; 7 nucleotides align to TRBD1. V was pared by 5 bases and J by 4 bases, with 12 bases of the junction left unmatched. CDR3 size: 16 residues. Germline V gene lookup returns CDR1 SGHKS and CDR2 YYEKEE (reference sequence). The CDR3 nucleotides read TGTGCCAGCAGACTGGAGGTACAGGGGCGATACAATGAGCAGTTCTTC. Translating gives CASRLEVQGRYNEQFF.

Only one count was recorded for this clone. As DNA, the CDR3 is TGTGCCAGCAGCCAAAGGTTTCGAACACACGAGACCCAGTACTTC. It is translated as CASSQRFRTHETQYF. The V gene is TRBV3-1 (or the pseudogene TRBV3-2), the J gene TRBJ2-5; no firm D call. V lost 2 bases and J lost 5, with 15 bases in between. There are 15 residues in the CDR3. Germline assignment: CDR1 LGHDT and CDR2 YNNKEL (reference sequence).

This chain links TRBV29-1 with TRBJ2-1; D is ambiguous. V was trimmed by 6 bases and J by 5 bases, leaving 8 bases between them. This CDR3 region has 11 residues. CDR1 is SQVTM, CDR2 ANQGSEA, per germline. CDR3 nucleotide sequence: TGCAGCGTGGCGTCGCACAATGAGCAGTTCTTC. Translating it yields CSVASHNEQFF.

V usage is TRBV28 and J usage is TRBJ2-2; D gene unclear. From germline, CDR1 is MDHEN and CDR2 SYDVKM. The CDR3 spans 16 residues. Trimming pared 2 bases from V and 0 bases from J, leaving 10 bases between. The CDR3 sequence: CASSLKMPANTGELFF. DNA for the CDR3: TGTGCCAGCAGTTTAAAAATGCCGGCGAACACCGGGGAGCTGTTTTTT.

This chain links TRBV30 with TRBJ1-3, with a weak D call TRBD1 (5 bases). V lost 2 bases and J lost 2, with 13 bases in between. CDR3 length: 15 amino acids. From germline, CDR1 is GTSNPN and CDR2 SVGIG (reference sequence). The CDR3 loop is CAWSRDRSAGNTIYF. The CDR3 DNA is TGTGCCTGGAGTAGGGACCGTAGCGCTGGAAACACCATATATTTT.

This clone appeared once. V usage is TRBV18 and J usage is TRBJ1-1, with 7 positions matching TRBD1. The V segment lost 5 bases and the J segment 7 bases; nucleotides outside the gene matches: 4. CDR1 and CDR2 from the germline V gene are KGHSH and LQKENI. CDR3 size: 12 residues. The CDR3 coding sequence is TGTGCCAGCTCATCGCGGACAGGTGAAGCTTTCTTT. Encoded protein: CASSSRTGEAFF.

The rearrangement links TRBV6-1 to TRBJ2-1; 10 bases map to TRBD2. The CDR3 has 15 residues. V was pared by 2 bases and J by 7 bases, with 5 bases of the junction left unmatched. Looked up from germline, CDR1 is MNHNS and CDR2 is SASEGT. The CDR3 nucleotides are TGTGCCAGCAGTGAACCGGGACTAGCGAAAAATGAGCAGTTCTTC. The encoded protein is CASSEPGLAKNEQFF.

Comments on this clone: In the same sample, other DNA sequences code for this CDR3. The chain employs TRBV12-3 or TRBV12-4 and TRBJ1-2; D uncertain. Trimming shortened V by 3 bases and J by 4 bases, and 3 bases separated the two germline ends. The CDR3 extends over 11 amino acids. CDR3 sequence: CASSLGYGYTF. CDR3 nucleotides: TGTGCCAGCAGTTTGGGCTATGGCTACACCTTC.

The V call is TRBV2, the J call TRBJ2-6; tentative D call: TRBD2 (6 bases). CDR1 is SNHLY, CDR2 FYNNEI, per germline. V lost 3 bases and J 7 bases, leaving 10 bases between the germline ends. This CDR3 spans 14 amino acids. The CDR3 DNA reads TGTGCCAGCAGTGAGTCGGAGGGCGCCAACGTCCTGACTTTC. Residues: CASSESEGANVLTF.

V and J are TRBV7-9 and TRBJ2-3, with D maybe TRBD2 (6 bases). CDR3 length: 16 residues. Deletions cut 3 bases from V and 0 bases from J, with 13 bases between. Germline V gene sequence: CDR1 SEHNR, CDR2 FQNEAQ (reference sequence). CDR3 amino acids: CASSLGGALSTDTQYF. CDR3 in DNA: TGTGCCAGCAGCTTGGGGGGAGCGCTCAGCACAGATACGCAGTATTTT.